The 32 T cell receptor beta chains listed next were all sequenced from one sample in a study of human T cells and chemical hapten exposure. MiXCR, applied by TCRdb to the RACE reads, yields one record per CDR3 protein. This sample has some 32,000 distinct CDR3 sequences; about 5% occur once, and the top ten carry 5% to 7%. Time point denoted: patch test 3, about 24 weeks after DPC sensitization. The treatment is: therapeutic diphenylcyclopropenone sensitization with weekly scalp DPC. The sample consisted of whole blood, taken in connection with sensitization to the hapten diphenylcyclopropenone (DPC). These receptors were taken from a man aged 25 to 40 with alopecia areata. Some clones in this sample may be carry-over from other donors' samples.

In this sample, this clonotype turned up many times. The V and J genes are TRBV6-5 and TRBJ1-1, with 8 bases that match TRBD1. The CDR3 extends over 14 amino acids. Trimming took 6 bases from V and 4 from J; bases not matched to a gene: 7. Per the germline V gene, CDR1 is MNHEY and CDR2 is SVGAGI. The CDR3 bases are TGTGCCAGCAGCTCGACAGGGGTGGGCACTGAAGCTTTCTTT. The encoded protein is CASSSTGVGTEAFF.

This clonotype has a count of ten or more. This chain links TRBV7-8 with TRBJ1-2, with 9 nucleotides matching TRBD1. The CDR3 runs to 19 residues. Germline values: CDR1 SGHVS, CDR2 FQNEAQ. Losses at the gene ends were 1 base for V and 0 bases for J; bases not matched to a gene: 12. The CDR3 loop reads CASSLGGDREGTANYGYTF. CDR3 DNA: TGTGCCAGCAGCTTAGGAGGGGACAGGGAAGGCACGGCTAACTATGGCTACACCTTC.

This clonotype showed up many times. The chain employs TRBV4-1 and TRBJ1-1; D is undetermined. Looked up from germline, CDR1 is MGHRA and CDR2 is YSYEKL. The CDR3 loop spans 13 amino acids. V was trimmed by 0 bases and J by 6 bases, leaving 8 bases between them. CDR3 region: CASSQDYYPEAFF. CDR3 DNA sequence: TGCGCCAGCAGCCAAGATTATTACCCTGAAGCTTTCTTT.

At least ten counts were recorded for this clonotype. This chain connects TRBV9 to TRBJ2-5, with TRBD1 matching 8 bases. There are 14 residues in the CDR3. Germline-derived CDR1 and CDR2 are SGDLS and YYNGEE. After removal of 3 bases from V and 2 bases from J, the junction contained 3 bases not matched to a gene. The CDR3: CASSARQGQETQYF. CDR3 bases: TGTGCCAGCAGCGCCCGACAGGGGCAAGAGACCCAGTACTTC.

This clonotype was seen ten or more times. The V call is TRBV6-5, the J call TRBJ1-5; no firm D call. V dropped 6 bases and J dropped 8 bases, with 14 bases sitting between them. CDR1 and CDR2 (germline): MNHEY, SVGAGI. This CDR3 contains 13 residues. CDR3 in amino acids: CASSNGGMEPQHF. The CDR3 DNA follows: TGTGCCAGCAGCAACGGAGGGATGGAGCCCCAGCATTTT.

The sample holds many counts of this clonotype. The chain uses TRBV12-3 or TRBV12-4 and TRBJ2-3; maybe TRBD1 (6 bases). Trimming left V 8 bases short and J 2 bases short, with 14 bases between. This CDR3 comprises 14 residues. This chain's CDR3 is CASHRDTNTDTQYF. In nucleotides, the CDR3 is TGTGCCAGCCACAGGGACACCAACACAGATACGCAGTATTTT.

In its sample, this clonotype was seen many times. The chain employs TRBV12-3 or TRBV12-4 and TRBJ1-4; 10 bases fit TRBD1. The CDR3 is 14 residues long. Trimming at V came to 7 bases and at J to 7 bases, leaving 6 bases not matched to a gene. CDR3 loop: CASTSDRGPEKLFF. CDR3 sequence (DNA): TGTGCCAGCACCTCCGACAGGGGGCCTGAAAAACTGTTTTTT.

In this sample, this clonotype turned up many times. The chain recombines TRBV19 with TRBJ2-3, with TRBD1 matching 8 bases. V gave up 4 bases and J gave up 0 bases; unmatched junction bases: 12. The CDR3 contains 18 residues. Germline CDR1 reads LNHDA; CDR2 reads SQIVND (reference sequence). CDR3 DNA: TGTGCCAGTAGTAGACAGGGGTTCGGTCGATTAAGCACAGATACGCAGTATTTT. Protein sequence: CASSRQGFGRLSTDTQYF.

This clonotype was counted many times. The chain uses TRBV12-3 or TRBV12-4 and TRBJ1-4; D may be TRBD1 (5 bases). V gave up 3 bases and J gave up 8 bases, with 10 bases separating them. The CDR3 contains 13 residues. CDR3 residues: CASSLSGHEKLFF. In nucleotides, the CDR3 is TGTGCCAGCAGTTTGTCAGGGCACGAAAAACTGTTTTTT.

The V gene is TRBV28, the J gene TRBJ1-4; D perhaps matches TRBD1 (6 bases). Trimming shortened V by 4 bases and J by 6 bases, and 12 bases separated the two germline ends. The CDR3 totals 14 residues. The germline V gene encodes CDR1 MDHEN and CDR2 SYDVKM. The CDR3 region has the DNA TGTGCCAGCAGTTCTCAGGGGAGCGATGAAAAACTGTTTTTT. It is translated as CASSSQGSDEKLFF.

This clonotype was seen many times. V and J are TRBV19 and TRBJ1-6; 7 bases agree with TRBD1. With 5 bases clipped from V and 0 bases from J, the junction kept 4 bases outside the gene matches. This CDR3 spans 16 amino acids. Germline V gene lookup returns CDR1 LNHDA and CDR2 SQIVND (reference sequence). CDR3 amino acids: CASSVYRGSYNSPLHF. CDR3 DNA: TGTGCCAGTAGTGTTTACAGGGGCTCCTATAATTCACCCCTCCACTTT.

This clonotype has a count of ten or more. This chain joins TRBV6-2 or TRBV6-3 and TRBJ1-5; 9 bases match TRBD1. The V gene end was trimmed by 4 bases and the J gene end by 7 bases; junction bases not matched to a gene: 5. The CDR3 runs 14 residues. The germline gives CDR1 MNHEY, CDR2 SVGEGT. The CDR3 reads CASSWDRAVQPQHF. In nucleotides, the CDR3 is TGTGCCAGCAGTTGGGACAGGGCGGTCCAGCCCCAGCATTTT.

This clonotype has only a few counts. The chain is built from TRBV4-2 and TRBJ2-7; 9 bases line up with TRBD1. The CDR3 totals 14 residues. The J segment lost 3 bases and the V segment lost 4 bases, leaving 4 bases of the junction unmatched. The germline gives CDR1 LGHNA, CDR2 YNFKEQ. The CDR3 region has the DNA TGTGCCAGCAGCCCGGGACAGGGACTCTACGAGCAGTACTTC. Amino acid sequence: CASSPGQGLYEQYF.

The V and J genes are TRBV7-9 and TRBJ2-3, with TRBD2 identical over 8 bases. V lost 5 bases to trimming and J lost 4 bases; unmatched junction nucleotides: 8. CDR1 and CDR2 (germline): SEHNR, FQNEAQ (reference sequence). The CDR3 covers 15 residues. The CDR3 reads CASSPGGGYADTQYF. The CDR3 DNA follows: TGTGCCAGCAGCCCCGGCGGGGGGTACGCAGATACGCAGTATTTT. Drawing the rest from reference TRBV7-9 and TRBJ2-3, the complete variable domain is DTGVSQNPRHKITKRGQNVTFRCDPISEHNRLYWYRQTLGQGPEFLTYFQNEAQLEKSRLLSDRFSAERPKGSFSTLEIQRTEQGDSAMYLCASSPGGGYADTQYFGPGTRLTVL.

The sample holds many counts of this clonotype. The chain is built from TRBV4-3 and TRBJ2-7; TRBD2 might be the D (5 bases). CDR3 length equals 17 residues. Between the trimmed V and J ends, which lost 1 base and 5 bases, there was a span of 21 bases. Germline CDR1 and CDR2: LGHNA and YSLEER. The CDR3 spells CASSQGGGGNLGDEQYF. In nucleotides, the CDR3 is TGCGCCAGCAGCCAAGGAGGCGGAGGAAACCTCGGCGACGAGCAGTACTTC.

Ten or more counts support this clonotype. Here the CDR3 DNA reads TGTGCCAGCTCACCACCGACTGGGGTGGAGACCCAGTACTTC. Protein product: CASSPPTGVETQYF. This sequence joins TRBV18 and TRBJ2-5; D remains ambiguous. CDR1 and CDR2 (germline): KGHSH, LQKENI. Between the trimmed V and J ends, which lost 0 bases and 5 bases, there was a span of 10 bases. The CDR3 spans 14 residues.

In this sample, this clonotype turned up many times. The V and J genes are TRBV12-5 and TRBJ1-2; 12 bases agree with TRBD1. Germline assignment: CDR1 LGHNT and CDR2 FRNRAP. CDR3 length: 14 residues. The CDR3 DNA reads as TGTGCGTCCCGGGACAGGGGGCATCCGGGGGGCTACACCTTC. It is translated as CASRDRGHPGGYTF.

This clonotype was counted at least ten times. The rearrangement links TRBV12-5 to TRBJ2-2; tentatively, D is TRBD1 (6 bases). The CDR3 has 13 residues. Germline V CDR1 and CDR2: LGHNT, FRNRAP. Trimming removed 7 bases at V and 4 bases at J, with 10 bases between. CDR3 in amino acids: CASAGESTGELFF. The CDR3 coding sequence is TGTGCTAGTGCAGGGGAAAGCACCGGGGAGCTGTTTTTT.

This clonotype was found many times. The genes are TRBV27 and TRBJ2-6, with 7 bases identical to TRBD1. In germline, CDR1 is MNHEY, CDR2 SMNVEV (reference sequence). V gave up 8 bases and J gave up 2 bases; unmatched junction bases: 12. This CDR3 comprises 17 residues. CDR3 in amino acids: CASQLRQGTTGANVLTF. The CDR3 DNA follows: TGTGCCAGCCAACTTAGACAGGGTACGACTGGGGCCAACGTCCTGACTTTC.

There are many counts of this clonotype. CDR3 coding DNA: TGTGCCAGCACTGGTAGGGGGCGGAACACCGGGGAGCTGTTTTTT. Amino acid sequence: CASTGRGRNTGELFF. The J gene is TRBJ2-2, the V gene TRBV2; the match to TRBD1 covers 7 bases. The CDR3 spans 15 residues. Trimming removed 7 bases from V and 1 base from J; junction bases left unmatched: 6. CDR1 is SNHLY and CDR2 is FYNNEI in the germline V gene.

There are many counts of this clonotype. The CDR3 coding sequence is TGTGCCAGCAGTCCTAGGACAGGGAGCTACAATGAGCAGTTCTTC. Translating gives CASSPRTGSYNEQFF. The gene calls are TRBV27 and TRBJ2-1; 8 bases line up with TRBD1. This CDR3 region has 15 residues. Trimming took 5 bases from V and 3 from J; bases not matched to a gene: 6. Germline V gene sequence: CDR1 MNHEY, CDR2 SMNVEV (reference sequence).

This clonotype has a count of ten or more. The V and J genes are TRBV6-5 and TRBJ2-1; 14 positions agree with TRBD2. This CDR3 has 19 amino acids. CDR1 and CDR2 from the germline V gene are MNHEY and SVGAGI. V lost 2 bases to trimming and J lost 8 bases; unmatched junction nucleotides: 14. CDR3 coding DNA: TGTGCCAGCAGTTACGACCCTGGCCCGGGACTAGCGGGAGTTGATGAGCAGTTCTTC. As protein: CASSYDPGPGLAGVDEQFF.

This clonotype was counted many times. This chain connects TRBV3-1 to TRBJ2-1; D ambiguous. CDR1 is LGHDT and CDR2 is YNNKEL in the germline V gene (reference sequence). The CDR3 consists of 16 residues. V gave up 0 bases and J gave up 1 base, with 10 bases separating them. The CDR3 protein is CASSQDKGISYNEQFF. The DNA of the CDR3 is TGTGCCAGCAGCCAAGACAAAGGGATATCCTACAATGAGCAGTTCTTC.

This clonotype has a count of ten or more. The J gene is TRBJ2-5, the V gene TRBV29-1; TRBD1 matches at 9 bases. The CDR3 is 12 residues long. Germline V lookup: CDR1 SQVTM, CDR2 ANQGSEA. Trimming at V came to 6 bases and at J to 5 bases, leaving 4 bases not matched to a gene. CDR3 region: CSVGTGLETQYF. For the CDR3, the DNA is TGCAGCGTCGGGACAGGGTTGGAGACCCAGTACTTC.

This clonotype was seen at least ten times. This sequence joins TRBV30 and TRBJ1-1; 11 bases match TRBD1. V dropped 4 bases and J dropped 5; count of bases not matched to a gene: 6. Germline V gives CDR1 GTSNPN, CDR2 SVGIG (reference sequence). This CDR3 has 14 amino acids. The CDR3 is CAWKTGTGGTEAFF. CDR3 DNA: TGTGCCTGGAAAACCGGGACAGGGGGTACTGAAGCTTTCTTT.

This clonotype was found many times. The chain combines TRBV6-5 with TRBJ2-5; D unclear. Trimming removed 4 bases from V and 2 bases from J, with 11 bases in between. CDR1 is MNHEY and CDR2 is SVGAGI in the germline V gene. This CDR3 has 14 residues. In DNA form, the CDR3 reads TGTGCCAGCAGTTCCTCTCTTAGTCAAGAGACCCAGTACTTC. As protein: CASSSSLSQETQYF.

This clonotype was observed at least ten times. This rearrangement joins TRBV27 to TRBJ1-5, with 7 bases lining up with TRBD1. There are 18 residues in the CDR3. The trim removed 5 bases at V and 0 bases at J, leaving 13 bases unmatched. CDR1 and CDR2 (germline): MNHEY, SMNVEV (reference sequence). The DNA for the CDR3 is TGTGCCAGCAGTGGGGCTTGGACAGGAAGTTTTAGCAATCAGCCCCAGCATTTT. Protein sequence: CASSGAWTGSFSNQPQHF.

This clonotype has ten or more counts. The CDR3 loop reads CASSQSRSRTGIYEQYF. In DNA, the CDR3 is TGCGCCAGCAGCCAGAGCCGATCAAGGACAGGGATCTACGAGCAGTACTTC. This rearrangement joins TRBV4-3 to TRBJ2-7, with 8 bases fitting TRBD1. The CDR3 runs 17 residues. Germline CDR1 LGHNA, CDR2 YSLEER. With V trimmed by 3 bases and J by 3 bases, 13 bases remained unmatched.

In this sample, this clonotype turned up many times. The chain links TRBV7-2 to TRBJ2-7, with 7 nucleotides matching TRBD1. CDR1 is SGHTA, CDR2 FQGNSA, per germline. The ends lost 3 bases at V and 2 bases at J; junction bases unmatched: 10. The CDR3 is 16 amino acids. The CDR3 coding sequence is TGTGCCAGCAGCTTTAACGACAGGGAGAGGGCCTACGAGCAGTACTTC. Translated: CASSFNDRERAYEQYF.

At least ten counts were recorded for this clonotype. This CDR3 reads CASRFQLNNEQFF. CDR3 bases: TGTGCCAGCAGATTCCAGCTAAACAATGAGCAGTTCTTC. J is TRBJ2-1 and V is TRBV6-2 or TRBV6-3; no definite D call. The V gene lost 6 bases and the J gene lost 5 bases, with 11 bases spanning the gap. There are 13 residues in the CDR3. Germline lookup yields CDR1 MNHEY and CDR2 SVGEGT.

This clonotype was detected many times. The gene calls are TRBV12-3 or TRBV12-4 and TRBJ2-2; D is uncertain. V was cut by 6 bases and J by 5 bases, with 13 bases left in between. The CDR3 length is 14 residues. In DNA, the CDR3 is TGTGCCAGCAGGGCACCCGGTGCTACCGGGGAGCTGTTTTTT. Translation gives CASRAPGATGELFF.

This clonotype was seen many times. The V and J genes are TRBV6-2 or TRBV6-3 and TRBJ2-1; 10 bases align to TRBD1. The CDR3 sequence is 14 residues long. The V segment lost 5 bases and the J segment 7 bases; nucleotides outside the gene matches: 5. CDR1 is MNHEY, CDR2 SVGEGT, per germline. The CDR3 region has the DNA TGTGCCAGCAGTCATAGACAGGGGGCGAATGAGCAGTTCTTC. Translation: CASSHRQGANEQFF.